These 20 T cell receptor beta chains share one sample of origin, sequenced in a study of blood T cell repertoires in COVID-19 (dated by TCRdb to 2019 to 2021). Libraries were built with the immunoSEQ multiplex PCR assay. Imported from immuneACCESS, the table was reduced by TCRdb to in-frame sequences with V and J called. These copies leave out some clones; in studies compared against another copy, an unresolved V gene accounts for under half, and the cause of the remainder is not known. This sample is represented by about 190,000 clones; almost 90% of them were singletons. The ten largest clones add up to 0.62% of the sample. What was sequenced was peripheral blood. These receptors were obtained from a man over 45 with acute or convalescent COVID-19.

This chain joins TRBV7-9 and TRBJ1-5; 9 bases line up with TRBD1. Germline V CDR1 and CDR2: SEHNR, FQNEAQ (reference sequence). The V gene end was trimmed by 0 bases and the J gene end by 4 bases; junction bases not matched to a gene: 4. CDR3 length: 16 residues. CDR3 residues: CASSLAGTGFNQPQHF. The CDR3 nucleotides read TGTGCCAGCAGCTTAGCCGGGACAGGGTTTAATCAGCCCCAGCATTTT.

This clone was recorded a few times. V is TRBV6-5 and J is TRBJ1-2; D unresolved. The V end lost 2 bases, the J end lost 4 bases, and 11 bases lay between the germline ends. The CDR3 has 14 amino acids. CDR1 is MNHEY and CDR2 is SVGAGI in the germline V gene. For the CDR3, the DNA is TGTGCCAGCAGTTACCCGGCGGCTCCCTATGGCTACACCTTC. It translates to CASSYPAAPYGYTF.

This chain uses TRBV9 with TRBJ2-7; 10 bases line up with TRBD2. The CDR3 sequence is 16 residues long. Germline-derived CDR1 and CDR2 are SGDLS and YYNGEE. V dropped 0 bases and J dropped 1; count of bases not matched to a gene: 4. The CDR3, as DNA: TGTGCCAGCAGCGTAGACCCAGCGGGAGGGTCCTACGAGCAGTACTTC. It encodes CASSVDPAGGSYEQYF.

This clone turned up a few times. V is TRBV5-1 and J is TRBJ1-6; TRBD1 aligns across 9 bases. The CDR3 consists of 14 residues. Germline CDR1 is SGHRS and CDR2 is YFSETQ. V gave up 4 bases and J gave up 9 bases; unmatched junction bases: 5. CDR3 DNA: TGCGCCAGCAGCCAAGGACAGGGGAGTTCACCCCTCCACTTT. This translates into CASSQGQGSSPLHF.

CDR3 sequence (DNA): TGTGCCAGCAGTCGGGTCCCGGGACAGGGACCGGGAACTGAAGCTTTCTTT. The encoded protein is CASSRVPGQGPGTEAFF. This chain connects TRBV6-6 to TRBJ1-1, with 9 positions matching TRBD1. The V gene end was trimmed by 5 bases and the J gene end by 5 bases; junction bases not matched to a gene: 15. Germline V CDR1 and CDR2: MNHNY, SVGAGI (reference sequence). CDR3 length: 17 amino acids.

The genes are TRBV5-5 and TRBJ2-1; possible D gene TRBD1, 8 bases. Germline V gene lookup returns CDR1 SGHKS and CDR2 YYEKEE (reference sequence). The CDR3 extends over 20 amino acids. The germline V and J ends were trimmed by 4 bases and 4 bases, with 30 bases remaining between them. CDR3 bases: TGTGCCAGCAGCCCGGCGGGGGTCAGGGGGCGAATTATGGGTTACAATGAGCAGTTCTTC. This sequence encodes CASSPAGVRGRIMGYNEQFF.

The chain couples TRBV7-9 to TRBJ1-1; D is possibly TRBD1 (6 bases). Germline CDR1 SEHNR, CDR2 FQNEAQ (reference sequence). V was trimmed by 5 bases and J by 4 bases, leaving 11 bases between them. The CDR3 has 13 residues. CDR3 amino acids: CASSPKGVTEAFF. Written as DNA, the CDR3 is TGTGCCAGCAGCCCAAAGGGGGTCACTGAAGCTTTCTTT. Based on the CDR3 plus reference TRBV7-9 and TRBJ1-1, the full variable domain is DTGVSQNPRHKITKRGQNVTFRCDPISEHNRLYWYRQTLGQGPEFLTYFQNEAQLEKSRLLSDRFSAERPKGSFSTLEIQRTEQGDSAMYLCASSPKGVTEAFFGQGTRLTVV.

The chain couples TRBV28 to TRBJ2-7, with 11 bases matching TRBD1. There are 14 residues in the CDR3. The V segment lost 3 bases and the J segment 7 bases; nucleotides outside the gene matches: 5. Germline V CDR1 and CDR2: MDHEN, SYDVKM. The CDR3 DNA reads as TGTGCCAGCAGTTTCCGGGACAGGGGGTATGAGCAGTACGTC. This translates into CASSFRDRGYEQYV.

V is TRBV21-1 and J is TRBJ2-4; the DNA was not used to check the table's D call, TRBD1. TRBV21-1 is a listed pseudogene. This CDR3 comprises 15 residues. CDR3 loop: CAGYRDRGTKNIQYF. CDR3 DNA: TGTGCCGGCTACCGGGACAGGGGGACCAAAAACATTCAGTACTTC.

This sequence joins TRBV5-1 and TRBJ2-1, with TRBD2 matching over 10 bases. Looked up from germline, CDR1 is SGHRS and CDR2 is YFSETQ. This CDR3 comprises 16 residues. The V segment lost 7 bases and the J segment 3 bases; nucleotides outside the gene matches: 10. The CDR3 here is CASSWASGSIYNEQFF. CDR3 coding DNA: TGCGCCAGCTCTTGGGCTAGCGGGAGTATCTACAATGAGCAGTTCTTC.

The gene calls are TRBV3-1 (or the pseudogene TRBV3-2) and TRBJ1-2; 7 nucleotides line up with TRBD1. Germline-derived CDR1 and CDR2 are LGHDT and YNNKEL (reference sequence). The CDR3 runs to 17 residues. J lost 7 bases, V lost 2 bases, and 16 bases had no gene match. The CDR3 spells CASSQPSRDRYRVGYTF. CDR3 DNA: TGTGCCAGCAGCCAACCGAGTCGGGACAGATACCGGGTTGGCTACACCTTC.

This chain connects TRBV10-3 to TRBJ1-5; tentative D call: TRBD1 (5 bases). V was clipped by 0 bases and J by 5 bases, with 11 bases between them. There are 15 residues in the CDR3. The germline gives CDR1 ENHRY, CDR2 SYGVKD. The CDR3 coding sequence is TGTGCCATCAGTGAGTCGGGGGGAGACTATCAGCCCCAGCATTTT. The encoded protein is CAISESGGDYQPQHF.

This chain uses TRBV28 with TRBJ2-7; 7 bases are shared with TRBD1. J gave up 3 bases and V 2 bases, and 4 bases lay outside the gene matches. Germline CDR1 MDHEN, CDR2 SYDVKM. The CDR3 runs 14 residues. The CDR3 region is CASSLRGQIYEQYF. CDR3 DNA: TGTGCCAGCAGTTTACGGGGACAGATCTACGAGCAGTACTTC.

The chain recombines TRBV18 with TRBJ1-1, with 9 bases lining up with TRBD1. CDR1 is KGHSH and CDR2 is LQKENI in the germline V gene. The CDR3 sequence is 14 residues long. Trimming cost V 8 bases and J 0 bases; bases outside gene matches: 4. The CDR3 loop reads CASRRTGVNTEAFF. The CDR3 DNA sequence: TGTGCCAGCAGACGGACAGGGGTGAACACTGAAGCTTTCTTT.

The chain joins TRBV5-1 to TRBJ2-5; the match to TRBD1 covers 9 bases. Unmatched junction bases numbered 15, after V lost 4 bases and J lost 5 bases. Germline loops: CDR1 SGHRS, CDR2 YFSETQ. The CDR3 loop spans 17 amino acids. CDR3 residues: CASSVQMGTGIGETQYF. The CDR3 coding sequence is TGCGCCAGCAGCGTACAGATGGGGACAGGGATCGGGGAGACCCAGTACTTC.

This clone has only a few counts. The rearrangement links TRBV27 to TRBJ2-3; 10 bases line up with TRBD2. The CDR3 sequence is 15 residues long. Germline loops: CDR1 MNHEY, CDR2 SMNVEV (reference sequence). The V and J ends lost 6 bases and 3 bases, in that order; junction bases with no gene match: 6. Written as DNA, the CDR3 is TGTGCCAGCAGGGTAGCGGGAGGAGGGACAGATACGCAGTATTTT. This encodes CASRVAGGGTDTQYF.

This CDR3 is CASSFPEVQYQPQHF. The CDR3 DNA reads as TGTGCCAGCAGTTTCCCCGAGGTCCAGTATCAGCCCCAGCATTTT. The chain uses TRBV27 and TRBJ1-5; D remains ambiguous. Trimming cost V 3 bases and J 5 bases, with 14 bases left between them. The germline V gene has CDR1 MNHEY and CDR2 SMNVEV (reference sequence). The length of the CDR3 is 15 residues.

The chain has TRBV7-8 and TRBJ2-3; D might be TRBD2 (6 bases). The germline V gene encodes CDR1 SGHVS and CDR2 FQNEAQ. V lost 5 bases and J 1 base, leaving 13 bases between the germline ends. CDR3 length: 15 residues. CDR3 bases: TGTGCCAGCAGCCCTGCGGGGCTCCGCACAGATACGCAGTATTTT. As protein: CASSPAGLRTDTQYF.

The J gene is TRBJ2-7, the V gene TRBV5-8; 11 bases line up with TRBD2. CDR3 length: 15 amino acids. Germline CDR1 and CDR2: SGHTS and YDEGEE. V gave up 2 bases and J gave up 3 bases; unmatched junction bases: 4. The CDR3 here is CASSLAGLADYEQYF. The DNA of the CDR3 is TGTGCCAGCAGCTTAGCGGGACTAGCGGACTACGAGCAGTACTTC.

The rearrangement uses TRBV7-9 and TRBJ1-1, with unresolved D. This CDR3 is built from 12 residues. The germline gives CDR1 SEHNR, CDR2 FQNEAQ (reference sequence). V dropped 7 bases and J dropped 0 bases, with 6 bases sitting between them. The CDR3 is CASIRVNTEAFF. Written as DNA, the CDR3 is TGTGCCAGCATACGGGTGAACACTGAAGCTTTCTTT.